What follows are 10 T cell receptor beta chains derived from one specimen sequenced in a study of shared clonotypes between healthy human individuals. Naive CD8 cells comprised CD45RO-negative, CCR7-positively selected cells, excluding terminally differentiated effector memory CD45RA+ cells. Generated by immunoSEQ multiplex PCR, the TCRdb table keeps only in-frame clones and is missing some. The data contain about 2.1 million clones, just under 95% of them singletons. Sequencing input: naive CD8+ T cells from PBMCs. The origin of the receptors is a man between 18 and 29 years old in good health. Some clones in this sample may be carry-over from other donors' samples.

As concerns this clone: The identical CDR3 is also encoded by other nucleotide sequences in the sample. The V call is TRBV29-1, the J call TRBJ2-1, with TRBD2 identical over 7 bases. The V gene's germline CDR1 is SQVTM and CDR2 ANQGSEA. V shed 3 bases and J 2 bases; nucleotides not matched to a gene: 4. The CDR3 is 14 amino acids. The CDR3 DNA is TGCAGCGTTGAGGGGGGGAGAGCCTACAATGAGCAGTTCTTC. Its protein product is CSVEGGRAYNEQFF.

This clone has only one observation. The rearrangement uses TRBV5-4 and TRBJ2-1; 10 bases are shared with TRBD2. This CDR3 is 15 amino acids long. Germline V gives CDR1 SGHNT, CDR2 YYREEE (reference sequence). V lost 0 bases to trimming and J lost 5 bases; unmatched junction nucleotides: 2. In DNA form, the CDR3 reads TGTGCCAGCAGCTTGGGACTAGCGGGCCACAATGAGCAGTTCTTC. This codes for CASSLGLAGHNEQFF.

The rearrangement joins TRBV25-1 to TRBJ2-7, with 11 positions matching TRBD2. Germline CDR1 and CDR2: MGHDK and SYGVNS. CDR3 length equals 17 residues. The trim removed 1 base at V and 2 bases at J, leaving 7 bases unmatched. The CDR3 loop is CASSEWGTSGSPYEQYF. CDR3 bases: TGTGCCAGCAGTGAATGGGGGACTAGCGGTTCCCCCTACGAGCAGTACTTC.

The V call is TRBV6-5, the J call TRBJ1-2, with D possibly matching TRBD1 (6 bases). V was pared by 8 bases and J by 8 bases, with 21 bases between. Germline V CDR1 and CDR2: MNHEY, SVGAGI. This CDR3 has 14 residues. The DNA of the CDR3 is TGTGCCAGCCGCCTTGGGGGCGCCCCAGGGGGCTACACCTTC. Encoded protein: CASRLGGAPGGYTF.

Note on this clone: Within the sample, other DNA sequences also encode this same CDR3. V usage is TRBV9 and J usage is TRBJ2-2; D may be TRBD2 (5 bases). The CDR3 is 14 amino acids. V gave up 2 bases and J gave up 4 bases, with 9 bases separating them. The V gene's germline CDR1 is SGDLS and CDR2 YYNGEE. The CDR3 DNA sequence: TGTGCCAGCAGCGTCGGAGGTTCCACCGGGGAGCTGTTTTTT. Residues: CASSVGGSTGELFF.

This clone was counted once. This chain joins TRBV28 and TRBJ1-1, with 10 bases lining up with TRBD1. The trim removed 4 bases at V and 0 bases at J, leaving 11 bases unmatched. This CDR3 is built from 18 residues. Germline CDR1 is MDHEN and CDR2 is SYDVKM. The CDR3, as DNA: TGTGCCAGCAGTTCACATCGGGACAGGGGACTAATGAACACTGAAGCTTTCTTT. Translation: CASSSHRDRGLMNTEAFF.

The chain carries TRBV7-9 and TRBJ2-1; TRBD2 agrees at 11 bases. The germline gives CDR1 SEHNR, CDR2 FQNEAQ (reference sequence). There are 19 residues in the CDR3. V shed 1 base and J 10 bases; nucleotides not matched to a gene: 18. The CDR3 bases are TGTGCCAGCAGCTTAGTCCCCAGGGGGCTGAGACTAGCGGGGAAAGAGCAGTTCTTC. As protein: CASSLVPRGLRLAGKEQFF.

Points on this clone: Within the sample, other DNA sequences also encode this same CDR3. CDR3 protein: CASSFSGSYEQYF. CDR3 nucleotide sequence: TGTGCCAGCAGTTTTAGCGGTTCCTACGAGCAGTACTTC. This rearrangement joins TRBV27 to TRBJ2-7; possible D gene TRBD2, 6 bases. Germline CDR1 is MNHEY and CDR2 is SMNVEV (reference sequence). V lost 3 bases and J 1 base, leaving 7 bases between the germline ends. There are 13 residues in the CDR3.

This chain connects TRBV2 to TRBJ1-3, with 7 bases identical to TRBD1. CDR3 length: 15 amino acids. With 6 bases clipped from V and 3 bases from J, the junction kept 8 bases outside the gene matches. Germline V gene data show CDR1 as SNHLY and CDR2 as FYNNEI. CDR3 sequence reads: CASRDLTGVGNTIYF. The CDR3, as DNA: TGTGCCAGCAGGGACCTCACAGGGGTTGGAAACACCATATATTTT. Based on the CDR3 plus reference TRBV2 and TRBJ1-3, the full variable domain is EPEVTQTPSHQVTQMGQEVILRCVPISNHLYFYWYRQILGQKVEFLVSFYNNEISEKSEIFDDQFSVERPDGSNFTLKIRSTKLEDSAMYFCASRDLTGVGNTIYFGEGSWLTVV.

A word on this clone: Other DNA sequences in this specimen translate into the identical CDR3. The V and J genes are TRBV9 and TRBJ2-1; D is unclear. Germline assignment: CDR1 SGDLS and CDR2 YYNGEE. V shed 0 bases and J shed 7 bases, with 5 bases lying between them. CDR3 length: 12 residues. CDR3 sequence reads: CASSVDGNEQFF. CDR3 coding DNA: TGTGCCAGCAGCGTAGACGGGAATGAGCAGTTCTTC.